This passage covers 26 T cell receptor beta chains from one sample sequenced in a study of T cells in localized non-small cell lung cancer. TCRdb's table, derived via immunoSEQ multiplex PCR, lists solely in-frame clones and lacks some. The sample records over 40,000 clones, more than 85% being singletons. The sequences come from peripheral blood, collected before any cancer treatment. The source of these receptors is a woman aged 18-55 years with stage III lung adenocarcinoma.

The rearrangement links TRBV6-6 to TRBJ1-1; D gene uncertain. The CDR3 spans 14 residues. V was trimmed by 2 bases and J by 1 base, leaving 8 bases between them. CDR1 is MNHNY and CDR2 is SVGAGI in the germline V gene (reference sequence). CDR3 loop: CASSYHSQNTEAFF. The DNA for the CDR3 is TGTGCCAGCAGTTACCACAGCCAGAACACTGAAGCTTTCTTT.

This clone came up a few times. The V gene is TRBV19, the J gene TRBJ2-5; D unclear. CDR1 and CDR2 (germline): LNHDA, SQIVND (reference sequence). The CDR3 is 11 amino acids. The V end lost 4 bases, the J end lost 0 bases, and 0 bases lay between the germline ends. The CDR3 DNA reads as TGTGCCAGTAGTAACCAAGAGACCCAGTACTTC. Translated, it gives CASSNQETQYF.

The J gene is TRBJ1-5, the V gene TRBV6-5, with no clear D. Germline loops: CDR1 MNHEY, CDR2 SVGAGI. Trimming stripped 2 bases from V and 2 bases from J, with 7 bases between. CDR3 length: 14 amino acids. The CDR3 sequence: CASSYRLGNQPQHF. CDR3 sequence (DNA): TGTGCCAGCAGTTACCGCCTAGGCAATCAGCCCCAGCATTTT.

The rearrangement joins TRBV11-2 to TRBJ2-5; 7 nucleotides match TRBD1. Germline V CDR1 and CDR2: SGHAT, FQNNGV. The trim removed 7 bases at V and 0 bases at J, leaving 2 bases unmatched. This CDR3 has 13 residues. The CDR3 DNA follows: TGTGCCAGCACCGGGACAGACCAAGAGACCCAGTACTTC. Protein sequence: CASTGTDQETQYF. Supplemented by reference TRBV11-2 and TRBJ2-5, the full variable domain reads EAGVAQSPRYKIIEKRQSVAFWCNPISGHATLYWYQQILGQGPKLLIQFQNNGVVDDSQLPKDRFSAERLKGVDSTLKIQPAKLEDSAVYLCASTGTDQETQYFGPGTRLLVL.

This clone turned up a few times. The chain links TRBV19 to TRBJ1-2; D is uncertain. CDR1 and CDR2 from the germline V gene are LNHDA and SQIVND (reference sequence). The V end lost 5 bases, the J end lost 0 bases, and 4 bases lay between the germline ends. The CDR3 spans 12 residues. The CDR3 spells CASSATNYGYTF. CDR3 in DNA: TGTGCCAGTAGTGCCACTAACTATGGCTACACCTTC.

The rearrangement links TRBV18 to TRBJ1-5, with 8 nucleotides matching TRBD1. Germline V gives CDR1 KGHSH, CDR2 LQKENI. V shed 5 bases and J 0 bases; nucleotides not matched to a gene: 6. The CDR3 sequence is 16 residues long. The CDR3 DNA reads TGTGCCAGCTCAGCATCACAGGGGGTTAGCAATCAGCCCCAGCATTTT. This gives the protein CASSASQGVSNQPQHF.

The gene calls are TRBV7-2 and TRBJ1-2; a weak D match, TRBD1 (6 bases). The V and J ends lost 2 bases and 8 bases respectively, with 24 bases between them. This CDR3 contains 17 residues. CDR1 is SGHTA and CDR2 is FQGNSA in the germline V gene. The CDR3 protein is CASSLSLRTVIKGGYTF. The CDR3 DNA sequence: TGTGCCAGCAGCTTATCCCTCCGGACAGTAATAAAAGGGGGCTACACCTTC.

The chain combines TRBV6-4 with TRBJ1-2; the match to TRBD1 covers 7 bases. The V gene end was trimmed by 0 bases and the J gene end by 4 bases; junction bases not matched to a gene: 5. CDR1 is MRHNA, CDR2 SNTAGT, per germline. The CDR3 spans 15 residues. CDR3 nucleotide sequence: TGTGCCAGCAGTGACTCGACCCGGACAGGCTATGGCTACACCTTC. Its translation is CASSDSTRTGYGYTF.

The V and J genes are TRBV5-1 and TRBJ2-3; the D gene is possibly TRBD2 (6 bases). V dropped 4 bases and J dropped 5 bases, with 14 bases sitting between them. Looked up from germline, CDR1 is SGHRS and CDR2 is YFSETQ. This CDR3 has 14 residues. CDR3 nucleotide sequence: TGCGCCAGCAGCGGGACTTCGGATGGAGATACGCAGTATTTT. This sequence encodes CASSGTSDGDTQYF.

V usage is TRBV7-9 and J usage is TRBJ1-1, with D possibly matching TRBD1 (5 bases). V lost 5 bases to trimming and J lost 3 bases, with 13 bases between them. The CDR3 contains 14 residues. Germline V gene sequence: CDR1 SEHNR, CDR2 FQNEAQ (reference sequence). The CDR3, as DNA: TGTGCCAGCAGCGCCGGGACGCTACACACTGAAGCTTTCTTT. This translates into CASSAGTLHTEAFF.

This chain connects TRBV6-1 to TRBJ2-7; 9 positions agree with TRBD1. Trimming at V came to 4 bases and at J to 0 bases, leaving 7 bases not matched to a gene. The CDR3 has 16 residues. CDR1 is MNHNS, CDR2 SASEGT, per germline. CDR3 coding DNA: TGTGCCAGCAGTGGAGGACAGGGGATAATCTCCTACGAGCAGTACTTC. Its protein is CASSGGQGIISYEQYF.

This sequence joins TRBV6-1 and TRBJ2-1, with 9 positions matching TRBD1. Germline V CDR1 and CDR2: MNHNS, SASEGT. The J segment lost 4 bases and the V segment lost 3 bases, leaving 7 bases of the junction unmatched. This CDR3 contains 16 residues. CDR3: CASSEPSGTGYNEQFF. Here the CDR3 DNA reads TGTGCCAGCAGTGAGCCGAGCGGGACAGGGTACAATGAGCAGTTCTTC.

DNA for the CDR3: TGCGCCAGCAGCCAAGAAAGGGGGGGAGATACGCAGTATTTT. It specifies CASSQERGGDTQYF. The chain couples TRBV4-1 to TRBJ2-3, with TRBD2 as a possible D gene (7 bases). Germline V CDR1 and CDR2: MGHRA, YSYEKL. This CDR3 comprises 14 residues. Trimming removed 0 bases at V and 5 bases at J, with 9 bases between.

The rearrangement uses TRBV2 and TRBJ1-1, with 7 bases lining up with TRBD1. Germline V gene sequence: CDR1 SNHLY, CDR2 FYNNEI. The V and J ends lost 4 bases and 5 bases, in that order; junction bases with no gene match: 7. The length of the CDR3 is 14 residues. CDR3 region: CASSVVSGGTEAFF. Written as DNA, the CDR3 is TGTGCCAGCAGTGTGGTGTCAGGGGGGACTGAAGCTTTCTTT. Drawing the rest from reference TRBV2 and TRBJ1-1, the complete variable domain is EPEVTQTPSHQVTQMGQEVILRCVPISNHLYFYWYRQILGQKVEFLVSFYNNEISEKSEIFDDQFSVERPDGSNFTLKIRSTKLEDSAMYFCASSVVSGGTEAFFGQGTRLTVV.

This clone is a singleton in its sample. V usage is TRBV6-4 and J usage is TRBJ1-4; D not certain. Germline V gene lookup returns CDR1 MRHNA and CDR2 SNTAGT. The CDR3 is made up of 16 amino acids. The germline V and J ends were trimmed by 6 bases and 0 bases, with 14 bases remaining between them. The CDR3 loop reads CASSMSQLPTNEKLFF. CDR3 DNA: TGTGCCAGCAGCATGTCCCAACTACCAACTAATGAAAAACTGTTTTTT.

A few counts support this clone. This chain uses TRBV30 with TRBJ1-1; D is possibly TRBD1 (5 bases). This CDR3 is 13 amino acids long. V lost 4 bases to trimming and J lost 1 base, with 10 bases between them. In germline, CDR1 is GTSNPN, CDR2 SVGIG (reference sequence). CDR3 bases: TGTGCCTGGACGGACACAGAGAACACTGAAGCTTTCTTT. Protein sequence: CAWTDTENTEAFF.

The J gene is TRBJ2-7, the V gene TRBV7-2; 7 bases map to TRBD2. CDR3 length equals 15 residues. Germline trimming cut 1 base from V and 7 bases from J; bases unmatched to any gene: 10. The germline CDR1 and CDR2 sequences are SGHTA and FQGNSA. The CDR3 nucleotides are TGTGCCAGCAGCTTAGTGACGGGGGGAGTGGGGGAGCAGTACTTC. Encoded protein: CASSLVTGGVGEQYF.

The V call is TRBV14, the J call TRBJ2-7; 7 bases fit TRBD1. Germline assignment: CDR1 SGHDN and CDR2 FVKESK. V was pared by 3 bases and J by 2 bases, with 7 bases of the junction left unmatched. The CDR3 sequence is 15 residues long. As DNA, the CDR3 is TGTGCCAGCAGCCAGGGAACAGGGGTGGCCTACGAGCAGTACTTC. Translated, it gives CASSQGTGVAYEQYF.

This rearrangement joins TRBV28 to TRBJ2-5; the D call may be TRBD1 or TRBD2 (5 bases each). The CDR3 length is 15 residues. From germline, CDR1 is MDHEN and CDR2 SYDVKM. The germline V and J ends were trimmed by 6 bases and 2 bases, with 16 bases remaining between them. The CDR3 loop is CASSPGTFPQETQYF. The CDR3 DNA is TGTGCCAGCAGCCCCGGGACCTTCCCGCAAGAGACCCAGTACTTC.

The rearrangement links TRBV6-5 to TRBJ2-7; maybe TRBD1 (5 bases). CDR3 size: 16 residues. CDR1 and CDR2 (germline): MNHEY, SVGAGI. Trimming took 0 bases from V and 0 from J, leaving 12 bases between them. CDR3 protein: CASSYSRGSSSYEQYF. The CDR3 nucleotides read TGTGCCAGCAGTTACTCTAGGGGATCTAGCTCCTACGAGCAGTACTTC.

The sample holds a few counts of this clone. The gene calls are TRBV7-2 and TRBJ1-2; weak D call: TRBD1 (6 bases). With 4 bases removed from V and 0 bases from J, the gap between germline ends came to 12 bases. The V gene's germline CDR1 is SGHTA and CDR2 FQGNSA. There are 15 residues in the CDR3. Here the CDR3 DNA reads TGTGCCAGCAGCTCAATGACAGGCTCTAACTATGGCTACACCTTC. Translated: CASSSMTGSNYGYTF.

The chain uses TRBV5-1 and TRBJ1-1; D gene uncertain. Looked up from germline, CDR1 is SGHRS and CDR2 is YFSETQ. V shed 0 bases and J shed 1 base, with 10 bases lying between them. The CDR3 consists of 15 residues. CDR3 coding DNA: TGCGCCAGCAGCTTGGGCACTTGGGGGAACACTGAAGCTTTCTTT. As protein: CASSLGTWGNTEAFF. The complete variable domain, with remaining parts taken from reference TRBV5-1 and TRBJ1-1, reads KAGVTQTPRYLIKTRGQQVTLSCSPISGHRSVSWYQQTPGQGLQFLFEYFSETQRNKGNFPGRFSGRQFSNSRSEMNVSTLELGDSALYLCASSLGTWGNTEAFFGQGTRLTVV.

CDR3 in DNA: TGCGCCAGCAGCCCACAGGGAAACACTGAAGCTTTCTTT. It yields the protein CASSPQGNTEAFF. V and J are TRBV10-2 and TRBJ1-1, with a possible D match to TRBD1 (6 bases). This CDR3 has 13 amino acids. Per germline, CDR1 WSHSY and CDR2 SAAADI. V was clipped by 6 bases and J by 2 bases, with 10 bases between them.

The chain employs TRBV7-6 and TRBJ2-5, with 10 bases aligning to TRBD1. The germline gives CDR1 SGHVS, CDR2 FNYEAQ. The junction had 6 bases not matched to a gene; V was cut back by 1 base and J by 4 bases. The CDR3 runs to 16 residues. CDR3: CASSLVGTGVSETQYF. Here the CDR3 DNA reads TGTGCCAGCAGCTTAGTAGGGACAGGGGTATCAGAGACCCAGTACTTC.

The chain couples TRBV7-2 to TRBJ1-1; 9 nucleotides agree with TRBD1. Losses at the gene ends were 7 bases for V and 5 bases for J; bases not matched to a gene: 17. CDR3 length equals 17 residues. Germline V gene data show CDR1 as SGHTA and CDR2 as FQGNSA. The CDR3 loop is CASTLDSGTGTGTEAFF. The CDR3 DNA sequence: TGTGCCAGCACTCTAGACTCCGGGACAGGGACCGGGACTGAAGCTTTCTTT. The whole variable domain, remainder taken from reference TRBV7-2 and TRBJ1-1, is GAGVSQSPSNKVTEKGKDVELRCDPISGHTALYWYRQSLGQGLEFLIYFQGNSAPDKSGLPSDRFSAERTGGSVSTLTIQRTQQEDSAVYLCASTLDSGTGTGTEAFFGQGTRLTVV.

V gene TRBV9 combines with J gene TRBJ2-2; 8 bases match TRBD1. Germline trimming cut 0 bases from V and 6 bases from J; bases unmatched to any gene: 1. The CDR3 runs 14 residues. Germline values: CDR1 SGDLS, CDR2 YYNGEE. The CDR3 region is CASSVARGPGELFF. The CDR3 DNA reads as TGTGCCAGCAGCGTAGCCAGGGGGCCCGGGGAGCTGTTTTTT.